This T cell receptor beta chain was documented in a study of blood T cells in healthy people across ages. Points from the study as a whole: Across the age range, TCR beta diversity per million T cells fell in a roughly linear way.

As concerns this clonotype: Its matching antigen is unknown.

V gave up 1 base and J gave up 2 bases, with 15 bases separating them. Germline lookup yields CDR1 MDHEN and CDR2 SYDVKM. The CDR3 has 17 residues. Together with a sample-barcoded 5' primer, a J-beta primer mix was included in a second PCR lasting about 6 to 11 cycles. A single record per CDR3 protein comes from TCRdb applying MiXCR to the 5' RACE reads. This sample has 850,000 to 1,000,000 distinct CDR3 sequences, with roughly 51% found just once. The sample comprised blood. This clonotype was obtained from a woman aged 55-69 years in good health. This chain uses TRBV28 with TRBJ2-4; no firm D call. The CDR3 DNA reads TGTGCCAGCAGTTTATTCGGGTCGGCACCATCCAAAAACATTCAGTACTTC. Its protein product is CASSLFGSAPSKNIQYF.